These 14 T cell receptor beta chains were sequenced from one sample in a study of blood T cell repertoires in COVID-19. The method was immunoSEQ multiplex PCR; TCRdb's version includes in-frame clones alone and lacks a portion of them. The repertoire holds 340,000 or so clones, with around 90% as singletons. The sequenced sample was peripheral blood. The receptors come from a man between 50 and 59 years old with active or convalescent COVID-19.

The J gene is TRBJ1-5, the V gene TRBV7-8; D is ambiguous. Trimming shortened V by 5 bases and J by 6 bases, and 8 bases separated the two germline ends. Germline-derived CDR1 and CDR2 are SGHVS and FQNEAQ. The CDR3 spans 12 residues. The CDR3 coding sequence is TGTGCCAGCAGCCCCCGGGGTCAGCCCCAGCATTTT. This sequence encodes CASSPRGQPQHF. Looking up the rest from reference TRBV7-8 and TRBJ1-5 gives the full variable domain: GAGVSQSPRYKVAKRGQDVALRCDPISGHVSLFWYQQALGQGPEFLTYFQNEAQLDKSGLPSDRFFAERPEGSVSTLKIQRTQQEDSAVYLCASSPRGQPQHFGDGTRLSIL.

This clone was detected a few times. J is TRBJ1-5 and V is TRBV28; no reliable D call. V lost 3 bases to trimming and J lost 4 bases, with 16 bases between them. The germline CDR1 and CDR2 sequences are MDHEN and SYDVKM. The length of the CDR3 is 16 residues. CDR3 coding DNA: TGTGCCAGCAGTTTTAAAAGTTGGGAGGGAAATCAGCCCCAGCATTTT. Translated: CASSFKSWEGNQPQHF.

This chain connects TRBV6-5 to TRBJ1-1; weak D call: TRBD1 (6 bases). V lost 4 bases and J lost 1, with 7 bases in between. This CDR3 is 13 amino acids long. CDR1 and CDR2 (germline): MNHEY, SVGAGI. Here the CDR3 DNA reads TGTGCCAGCAGTTGGGACACGAACACTGAAGCTTTCTTT. Translated, it gives CASSWDTNTEAFF.

The chain couples TRBV5-1 to TRBJ2-2, with a possible D match to TRBD2 (6 bases). CDR3 length: 15 amino acids. In germline, CDR1 is SGHRS, CDR2 YFSETQ. V dropped 2 bases and J dropped 1 base, with 9 bases sitting between them. The DNA for the CDR3 is TGCGCCAGCAGCTTTGGGACTTTGAACACCGGGGAGCTGTTTTTT. This translates into CASSFGTLNTGELFF.

The chain carries TRBV30 and TRBJ1-5; D unresolved. CDR1 and CDR2 from the germline V gene are GTSNPN and SVGIG (reference sequence). V was shortened by 2 bases and J by 7 bases, with 18 bases between the two germline ends. The CDR3 is 15 amino acids. The CDR3 sequence is CAWSIGDGSGQPQHF. The DNA of the CDR3 is TGTGCCTGGAGTATCGGAGACGGTTCCGGGCAGCCCCAGCATTTT.

This chain links TRBV7-9 with TRBJ1-4; D is perhaps TRBD1 (6 bases). CDR3 length: 13 amino acids. Per the germline V gene, CDR1 is SEHNR and CDR2 is FQNEAQ (reference sequence). V was cut by 5 bases and J by 11 bases, with 15 bases left in between. As DNA, the CDR3 is TGTGCCAGCAGCCCTGAGGGGGACGGTAAACTGTTTTTT. This translates into CASSPEGDGKLFF. Full variable domain (rest looked up from reference TRBV7-9 and TRBJ1-4): DTGVSQNPRHKITKRGQNVTFRCDPISEHNRLYWYRQTLGQGPEFLTYFQNEAQLEKSRLLSDRFSAERPKGSFSTLEIQRTEQGDSAMYLCASSPEGDGKLFFGSGTQLSVL.

This clone was seen only once. This chain links TRBV6-5 with TRBJ1-4, with a tentative D call TRBD1 (6 bases). V lost 8 bases and J 7 bases, leaving 17 bases between the germline ends. The CDR3 loop spans 14 amino acids. The V gene's germline CDR1 is MNHEY and CDR2 SVGAGI. The CDR3 nucleotides read TGTGCCAGCTGCCAGACAGGATTGGGTGAAAAACTGTTTTTT. It yields the protein CASCQTGLGEKLFF.

This chain connects TRBV5-4 to TRBJ2-1, with TRBD2 matching over 8 bases. Germline-derived CDR1 and CDR2 are SGHNT and YYREEE (reference sequence). The V gene end was trimmed by 0 bases and the J gene end by 2 bases; junction bases not matched to a gene: 10. The CDR3 is 18 residues long. The CDR3 reads CASSLEGGSGSTYNEQFF. CDR3 DNA: TGTGCCAGCAGCTTGGAGGGGGGGAGCGGGAGTACCTACAATGAGCAGTTCTTC.

The chain carries TRBV18 and TRBJ1-1; TRBD1 aligns across 7 bases. CDR3 length: 14 residues. V was pared by 0 bases and J by 4 bases, with 2 bases of the junction left unmatched. The germline V gene has CDR1 KGHSH and CDR2 LQKENI. The CDR3 loop is CASSPPGGVTEAFF. CDR3 nucleotides: TGTGCCAGCTCACCACCAGGGGGCGTCACTGAAGCTTTCTTT.

The CDR3 DNA reads TGCGCCAGCAGCTTGGAGAGTCGAAATGAAAAACTGTTTTTT. It yields the protein CASSLESRNEKLFF. The rearrangement uses TRBV5-1 and TRBJ1-4, with no clear D. This CDR3 comprises 14 residues. Germline V lookup: CDR1 SGHRS, CDR2 YFSETQ. V shed 0 bases and J shed 5 bases, with 8 bases lying between them.

The chain combines TRBV4-3 with TRBJ2-1, with 16 nucleotides matching TRBD2. V gave up 1 base and J gave up 12 bases; unmatched junction bases: 9. From germline, CDR1 is LGHNA and CDR2 YSLEER. The CDR3 consists of 17 residues. The CDR3, as DNA: TGCGCCAGCAGCCAAGGTTACGGGACTAGCGGGGGGGCCAGGCAGTTCTTC. This gives the protein CASSQGYGTSGGARQFF.

The J gene is TRBJ2-7, the V gene TRBV7-2; D unresolved. CDR3 length equals 13 residues. V gave up 5 bases and J gave up 2 bases, with 10 bases separating them. In germline, CDR1 is SGHTA, CDR2 FQGNSA. The DNA of the CDR3 is TGTGCCAGCAGCACTGACTCTGCCTACGAGCAGTACTTC. Its translation: CASSTDSAYEQYF.

The CDR3 bases are TGTGCCAGCAGTCCTTACAGGGGACATCAGCCCCAGCATTTT. It yields the protein CASSPYRGHQPQHF. This rearrangement joins TRBV27 to TRBJ1-5; 7 bases are a match to TRBD1. Per germline, CDR1 MNHEY and CDR2 SMNVEV (reference sequence). Trimming removed 5 bases from V and 5 bases from J; junction bases left unmatched: 6. The CDR3 is made up of 14 amino acids.

The V gene is TRBV5-1, the J gene TRBJ2-2; no clear D. This CDR3 has 16 amino acids. Germline CDR1 is SGHRS and CDR2 is YFSETQ. V was trimmed by 3 bases and J by 0 bases, leaving 12 bases between them. CDR3: CASSWRPITNTGELFF. The CDR3, as DNA: TGCGCCAGCAGCTGGAGACCCATAACGAACACCGGGGAGCTGTTTTTT. Using reference TRBV5-1 and TRBJ2-2 for the parts outside the CDR3, the full variable domain is KAGVTQTPRYLIKTRGQQVTLSCSPISGHRSVSWYQQTPGQGLQFLFEYFSETQRNKGNFPGRFSGRQFSNSRSEMNVSTLELGDSALYLCASSWRPITNTGELFFGEGSRLTVL.